The entry that follows covers one T cell receptor (beta chain) sequence. At one of its ends the junction is not consistent with the germline gene, which may arise from a read error. This record comes from a study of cytomegalovirus exposure and HLA in healthy donors. This CDR3 contains 16 residues. Germline loops: CDR1 SGHNT, CDR2 YYREEE (reference sequence). With 60 Vbeta and 13 Jbeta primers, the PCR was carried out. Assay: immunoSEQ multiplex PCR; the TCRdb copy retains only in-frame clones and omits some. Seen here are roughly 60,000 clones, approximately 77% observed once, and the top ten hold about 3.6%. Despite likely unrecorded immune exposures, the donors were nominally healthy at the time of sampling.

The chain recombines TRBV5-4 with TRBJ1-2; TRBD1 might be the D (5 bases). The sample was PBMCs. The receptor was derived from a woman in her 40s in good health and CMV-seropositive. CDR3 nucleotides: TGTGCCAGCAGCTTGGACTTCGAAAAGGGGAACTATGGCCACACCTTC. It specifies CASSLDFEKGNYGHTF.